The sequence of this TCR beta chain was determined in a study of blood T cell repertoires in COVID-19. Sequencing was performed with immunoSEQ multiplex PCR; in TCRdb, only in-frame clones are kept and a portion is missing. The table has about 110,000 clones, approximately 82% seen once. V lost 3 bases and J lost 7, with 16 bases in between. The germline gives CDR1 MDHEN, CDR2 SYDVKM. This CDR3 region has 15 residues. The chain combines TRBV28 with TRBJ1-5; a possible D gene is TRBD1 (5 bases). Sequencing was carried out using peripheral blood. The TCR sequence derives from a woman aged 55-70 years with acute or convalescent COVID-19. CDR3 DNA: TGTGCCAGCAGTTTTTCTAGGGGAGGGAGCCAGCCCCAGCATTTT. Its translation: CASSFSRGGSQPQHF.